This TCR beta chain was observed in a study of cytomegalovirus exposure and HLA in healthy donors. Notes on the study in general: An ancestry cluster, one associated with Asian ancestry, reportedly showed fewer N-insertions than the roughly 670-donor mean in a later analysis.

For this clone: As yet, its antigen is unknown.

V was pared by 0 bases and J by 3 bases, with 13 bases between. The CDR3 length is 15 residues. Per germline, CDR1 SGDLS and CDR2 YYNGEE. PCR primers comprised 60 Vbeta and 13 Jbeta primers. The repertoire was sequenced with immunoSEQ multiplex PCR; TCRdb's copy has only in-frame clones and lacks some. The table lists about 98,000 clones, around 72% of them singletons, with roughly 1.8% in the top ten. This rearrangement joins TRBV9 to TRBJ2-7; D possibly corresponds to TRBD2 (6 bases). The clonotype comes from a male donor in good health and CMV-seronegative. The sample taken for sequencing was PBMCs. The CDR3 is CASSVAGGGIYEQYF. The CDR3 DNA sequence: TGTGCCAGCAGCGTAGCTGGCGGCGGGATCTACGAGCAGTACTTC.